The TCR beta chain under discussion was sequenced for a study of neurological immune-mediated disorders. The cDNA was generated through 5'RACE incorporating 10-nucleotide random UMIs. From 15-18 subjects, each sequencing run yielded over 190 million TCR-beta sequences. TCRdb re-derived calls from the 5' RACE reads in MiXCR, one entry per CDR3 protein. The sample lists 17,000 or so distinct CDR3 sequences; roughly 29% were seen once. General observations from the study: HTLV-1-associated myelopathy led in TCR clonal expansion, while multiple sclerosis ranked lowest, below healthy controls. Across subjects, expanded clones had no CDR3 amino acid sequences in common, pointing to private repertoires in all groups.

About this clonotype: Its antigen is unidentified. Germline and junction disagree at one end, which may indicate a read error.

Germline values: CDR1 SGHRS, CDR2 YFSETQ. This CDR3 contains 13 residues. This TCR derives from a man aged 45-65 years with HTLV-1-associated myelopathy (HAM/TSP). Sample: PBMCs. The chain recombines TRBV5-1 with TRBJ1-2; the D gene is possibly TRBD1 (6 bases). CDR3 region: CANSPEGVGGYTF. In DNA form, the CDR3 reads TGCGCCAACAGCCCCGAGGGGGTCGGCGGCTACACCTTC.